The 28 T cell receptor beta chains given below trace back to one sample, sequenced in a study of shared clonotypes between healthy human individuals. The repertoire was sequenced with immunoSEQ multiplex PCR; TCRdb's copy has only in-frame clones and lacks some. The table has 2 million to 2.5 million clones, over 85% seen once. The sequenced sample was naive CD4+ T cells from PBMCs. Described subset: CD45RA+ positively selected. These receptors were taken from a man aged 18 to 29 in good health. Some clones in this sample may be carry-over from other donors' samples.

The CDR3 nucleotides are TGTGCCAGCAGCCCAAGACTAGCGGGGGACTACGAGCAGTACTTC. Amino acid sequence: CASSPRLAGDYEQYF. The chain uses TRBV7-8 and TRBJ2-7; TRBD2 matches 12 bases. Trimming cost V 5 bases and J 3 bases; bases outside gene matches: 5. This CDR3 has 15 residues. CDR1 SGHVS and CDR2 FQNEAQ come from the germline V gene.

As for this clone: Distinct nucleotide sequences in the sample also encode this CDR3. The chain employs TRBV5-4 and TRBJ2-7, with D perhaps TRBD2 (6 bases). Germline V lookup: CDR1 SGHNT, CDR2 YYREEE (reference sequence). There are 14 residues in the CDR3. Trimming cost V 0 bases and J 6 bases, with 13 bases left between them. DNA for the CDR3: TGTGCCAGCAGCTTGGGCAGCGGAGGGAGCGAGCAGTACTTC. Its protein product is CASSLGSGGSEQYF.

The chain links TRBV5-4 to TRBJ2-7; 10 bases line up with TRBD2. This CDR3 is built from 15 residues. V shed 3 bases and J 0 bases; nucleotides not matched to a gene: 3. Looked up from germline, CDR1 is SGHNT and CDR2 is YYREEE (reference sequence). CDR3 in amino acids: CASSSLAGVSYEQYF. The CDR3 coding sequence is TGTGCCAGCAGCTCGCTAGCGGGAGTCTCCTACGAGCAGTACTTC.

The CDR3 loop is CASSGTGDGETQYF. In nucleotides, the CDR3 is TGTGCCAGCAGCGGGACAGGGGACGGGGAGACCCAGTACTTC. This chain joins TRBV5-4 and TRBJ2-5; 10 nucleotides line up with TRBD1. CDR1 is SGHNT and CDR2 is YYREEE in the germline V gene (reference sequence). V shed 4 bases and J 5 bases; nucleotides not matched to a gene: 5. The CDR3 is 14 residues long.

A word on this clone: The sample has other DNA sequences that encode this CDR3 too. V usage is TRBV28 and J usage is TRBJ2-7, with 8 bases lining up with TRBD1. The CDR3 sequence is 13 residues long. V was clipped by 6 bases and J by 3 bases; unmatched bases: 4. The germline gives CDR1 MDHEN, CDR2 SYDVKM. This chain's CDR3 is CASSYDRGYEQYF. The CDR3 region has the DNA TGTGCCAGCAGCTACGACAGGGGCTACGAGCAGTACTTC. Full variable domain (rest looked up from reference TRBV28 and TRBJ2-7): DVKVTQSSRYLVKRTGEKVFLECVQDMDHENMFWYRQDPGLGLRLIYFSYDVKMKEKGDIPEGYSVSREKKERFSLILESASTNQTSMYLCASSYDRGYEQYFGPGTRLTVT.

This clone came up once. This chain uses TRBV4-1 with TRBJ2-1, with 15 bases that match TRBD2. Germline V gene data show CDR1 as MGHRA and CDR2 as YSYEKL. The CDR3 is 14 amino acids. V was clipped by 4 bases and J by 10 bases; unmatched bases: 2. The CDR3 spells CASSRGLAGGEQFF. The CDR3 DNA is TGCGCCAGCAGCCGAGGACTAGCGGGAGGGGAGCAGTTCTTC.

V and J are TRBV19 and TRBJ1-5; D may be TRBD1 (6 bases). CDR1 and CDR2 (germline): LNHDA, SQIVND (reference sequence). This CDR3 is built from 18 residues. Between the trimmed V and J ends, which lost 7 bases and 1 base, there was a span of 23 bases. Written as DNA, the CDR3 is TGTGCCAGTACCCTCACTGGGCAGGGGCTGGGGAGCAATCAGCCCCAGCATTTT. This gives the protein CASTLTGQGLGSNQPQHF.

The V call is TRBV25-1, the J call TRBJ1-1; D is perhaps TRBD1 (5 bases). Between the trimmed V and J ends, which lost 7 bases and 0 bases, there was a span of 15 bases. Looked up from germline, CDR1 is MGHDK and CDR2 is SYGVNS. This CDR3 region has 15 residues. The CDR3 nucleotides read TGTGCCAGCACCTGTTTGGGGGACGTGAACACTGAAGCTTTCTTT. It codes for CASTCLGDVNTEAFF.

The chain has TRBV25-1 and TRBJ1-1; 8 nucleotides match TRBD1. Germline values: CDR1 MGHDK, CDR2 SYGVNS. The CDR3 sequence is 17 residues long. J lost 5 bases, V lost 1 base, and 12 bases had no gene match. CDR3 DNA sequence: TGTGCCAGCAGTGAATCGGGATCCGGCAGGGGGCGAACTGAAGCTTTCTTT. It specifies CASSESGSGRGRTEAFF.

This rearrangement joins TRBV4-1 to TRBJ2-7; the D call may be TRBD1 or TRBD2 (6 bases each). With 0 bases removed from V and 2 bases from J, the gap between germline ends came to 8 bases. The CDR3 contains 14 residues. CDR1 is MGHRA and CDR2 is YSYEKL in the germline V gene. The CDR3 sequence: CASSQEGGPYEQYF. The CDR3 bases are TGCGCCAGCAGCCAAGAGGGGGGCCCCTACGAGCAGTACTTC.

This chain joins TRBV12-5 and TRBJ2-1, with TRBD2 identical over 7 bases. V trimming: 8 bases; J trimming: 7 bases; junction bases outside the gene matches: 14. CDR1 is LGHNT, CDR2 FRNRAP, per germline. The CDR3 runs to 15 residues. As DNA, the CDR3 is TGTGCTAGTAGCCCTACTAGGGAGGGCCGGAATGAGCAGTTCTTC. The encoded protein is CASSPTREGRNEQFF.

The sample holds a few counts of this clone. At the DNA level, this CDR3 is encoded by other sequences in the same sample as well. The rearrangement joins TRBV18 to TRBJ2-5, with D unclear. The V end lost 3 bases, the J end lost 2 bases, and 7 bases lay between the germline ends. The V gene's germline CDR1 is KGHSH and CDR2 LQKENI. The CDR3 spans 13 residues. CDR3 nucleotides: TGTGCCAGCTCACCGGGCCAGCAAGAGACCCAGTACTTC. This translates into CASSPGQQETQYF.

The chain carries TRBV10-2 and TRBJ1-5; no clear D. The CDR3 totals 14 residues. CDR1 is WSHSY and CDR2 is SAAADI in the germline V gene. V was clipped by 4 bases and J by 10 bases, with 17 bases between them. CDR3 nucleotide sequence: TGCGCCAGCAGTGGGTCCGGGAGAATCCACCCCCAGCATTTT. Its protein is CASSGSGRIHPQHF.

This clone showed up just once. The chain recombines TRBV20-1 with TRBJ1-2, with 9 bases identical to TRBD1. V lost 4 bases and J lost 8; bases outside the gene matches: 2. Germline loops: CDR1 DFQATT, CDR2 SNEGSKA (reference sequence). The CDR3 loop spans 11 amino acids. As DNA, the CDR3 is TGCAGTGCTAATACAGGGGGCGGCTACACCTTC. This codes for CSANTGGGYTF.

V is TRBV18 and J is TRBJ1-1; maybe TRBD1 (6 bases). CDR1 is KGHSH and CDR2 is LQKENI in the germline V gene. V lost 4 bases and J lost 3, with 15 bases in between. The CDR3 runs to 15 residues. The CDR3 DNA follows: TGTGCCAGCTCACTGACCAGGGGCTTGGACACTGAAGCTTTCTTT. Translated: CASSLTRGLDTEAFF. Complete variable domain (other parts from reference TRBV18 and TRBJ1-1): NAGVMQNPRHLVRRRGQEARLRCSPMKGHSHVYWYRQLPEEGLKFMVYLQKENIIDESGMPKERFSAEFPKEGPSILRIQQVVRGDSAAYFCASSLTRGLDTEAFFGQGTRLTVV.

The J gene is TRBJ2-1, the V gene TRBV19, with 8 bases that match TRBD2. The CDR3 contains 17 residues. V lost 7 bases and J lost 7; bases outside the gene matches: 18. Germline CDR1 is LNHDA and CDR2 is SQIVND (reference sequence). The CDR3 DNA sequence: TGTGCCAGTACACCGGGACTAGTTTGGGGGTACGTGAATGAGCAGTTCTTC. Encoded protein: CASTPGLVWGYVNEQFF.

This clone was picked up a small number of times. The chain uses TRBV7-9 and TRBJ1-2; 9 bases map to TRBD1. Germline V gene sequence: CDR1 SEHNR, CDR2 FQNEAQ (reference sequence). This CDR3 is 13 amino acids long. Trimming took 3 bases from V and 8 from J; bases not matched to a gene: 4. As DNA, the CDR3 is TGTGCCAGCAGCTTCGGGGACAGGGAAGGCTACACCTTC. Protein sequence: CASSFGDREGYTF.

V gene TRBV4-1 combines with J gene TRBJ2-4; D uncertain. Germline lookup yields CDR1 MGHRA and CDR2 YSYEKL. V was pared by 0 bases and J by 6 bases, with 6 bases between. This CDR3 is 13 amino acids long. DNA for the CDR3: TGCGCCAGCAGCCAAGAGGGCGGAAACATTCAGTACTTC. Its protein is CASSQEGGNIQYF.

The genes are TRBV28 and TRBJ2-7, with D possibly TRBD2 on 7 matching bases. The CDR3 is made up of 16 amino acids. The V end was cut by 7 bases, the J end by 0 bases, with 19 bases between. CDR1 and CDR2 from the germline V gene are MDHEN and SYDVKM. In DNA, the CDR3 is TGTGCCAGCAAACTAGGGGGGGAGGGAAGCTCCTACGAGCAGTACTTC. Its translation is CASKLGGEGSSYEQYF.

The genes are TRBV7-3 and TRBJ2-2; D gene unclear. CDR3 length equals 14 residues. Per the germline V gene, CDR1 is SGHTA and CDR2 is FQGTGA. Trimming pared 4 bases from V and 3 bases from J, leaving 9 bases between. CDR3 sequence: CASSSQRYTGELFF. CDR3 nucleotides: TGTGCCAGCAGCTCACAGCGTTACACCGGGGAGCTGTTTTTT.

This clone was counted once. DNA of the CDR3: TGTGCCAGCAGTTCACTGGGACTAGCGGTCTACGAGCAGTACTTC. Translation: CASSSLGLAVYEQYF. The chain joins TRBV6-5 to TRBJ2-7, with 11 nucleotides matching TRBD2. With 4 bases clipped from V and 3 bases from J, the junction kept 5 bases outside the gene matches. Germline V gene lookup returns CDR1 MNHEY and CDR2 SVGAGI. This CDR3 comprises 15 residues.

The chain uses TRBV19 and TRBJ2-5; D perhaps matches TRBD2 (6 bases). Germline CDR1 LNHDA, CDR2 SQIVND (reference sequence). With 5 bases removed from V and 4 bases from J, the gap between germline ends came to 20 bases. The length of the CDR3 is 16 residues. CDR3 nucleotides: TGTGCCAGTAGTCCCGTGGGGAGGCGCTACTCAGAGACCCAGTACTTC. Translating it yields CASSPVGRRYSETQYF.

J is TRBJ1-3 and V is TRBV25-1; TRBD1 might be the D (5 bases). Germline CDR1 is MGHDK and CDR2 is SYGVNS. Trimming removed 5 bases at V and 4 bases at J, with 15 bases between. This CDR3 is built from 15 residues. In nucleotides, the CDR3 is TGTGCCAGCAGTCCATGGGGGGAATCGGGAAACACCATATATTTT. It translates to CASSPWGESGNTIYF.

This clone was observed a single time. The gene calls are TRBV19 and TRBJ2-1; D gene ambiguous. This CDR3 is built from 14 residues. Germline-derived CDR1 and CDR2 are LNHDA and SQIVND (reference sequence). V lost 5 bases to trimming and J lost 9 bases, with 17 bases between them. This CDR3 is CASSQLGVGTEQFF. CDR3 nucleotides: TGTGCCAGTAGTCAACTGGGTGTGGGTACTGAGCAGTTCTTC.

The rearrangement links TRBV5-4 to TRBJ1-2; D perhaps matches TRBD1 (5 bases). This CDR3 region has 14 residues. Germline V lookup: CDR1 SGHNT, CDR2 YYREEE (reference sequence). Trimming pared 4 bases from V and 1 base from J, leaving 11 bases between. Here the CDR3 DNA reads TGTGCCAGCAGCGGTCAAGGGGTTAACTATGGCTACACCTTC. Amino acids: CASSGQGVNYGYTF.

The rearrangement joins TRBV30 to TRBJ1-2; 7 nucleotides line up with TRBD1. This CDR3 spans 13 amino acids. Looked up from germline, CDR1 is GTSNPN and CDR2 is SVGIG (reference sequence). The CDR3, as DNA: TGTGCTAAAAGAGGGGGCGCTGGCTATGGCTACACCTTC. Translated: CAKRGGAGYGYTF.

Points on this clone: Other DNA sequences within the sample encode an identical CDR3. The rearrangement joins TRBV10-3 to TRBJ2-5; tentatively, D is TRBD1 (6 bases). Germline loops: CDR1 ENHRY, CDR2 SYGVKD. V was trimmed by 2 bases and J by 1 base, leaving 8 bases between them. The CDR3 consists of 14 residues. The CDR3 reads CAISERGSQETQYF. DNA for the CDR3: TGTGCCATCAGTGAGAGGGGGTCCCAAGAGACCCAGTACTTC.

This chain joins TRBV27 and TRBJ2-4; 11 positions match TRBD2. The CDR3 is made up of 18 amino acids. V gave up 6 bases and J gave up 0 bases; unmatched junction bases: 10. CDR1 and CDR2 (germline): MNHEY, SMNVEV (reference sequence). CDR3 protein: CASSKGGLADLAKNIQYF. DNA for the CDR3: TGTGCCAGCAGCAAGGGGGGACTAGCGGACTTAGCCAAAAACATTCAGTACTTC.